Presented here are 16 T cell receptor beta chains from one specimen sequenced in a study of OX40 agonist ivuxolimab in advanced cancers. Sequencing used immunoSEQ multiplex PCR; TCRdb keeps in-frame clones, though not all of them. The sample includes about 64,000 clones, 88% seen only once; the top ten take roughly 0.7%. This specimen was CD4+ or CD8+ T cells sorted from blood, taken in a trial of the OX40 agonist ivuxolimab. The receptor source for this set is an adult with an advanced solid tumor such as melanoma, head and neck, liver or kidney cancer.

The rearrangement joins TRBV11-3 to TRBJ2-7; possibly TRBD1 or TRBD2 for D (5 bases each). Germline lookup yields CDR1 SGHNT and CDR2 YENEEA. Trimming took off 6 bases at V and 6 bases at J, with 18 bases between the two ends. This CDR3 contains 14 residues. The CDR3 DNA reads as TGTGCCAGCAGTTTACTCGGGACCGGATCCGAGCAGTACTTC. Residues: CASSLLGTGSEQYF.

The rearrangement uses TRBV19 and TRBJ2-5; D gene uncertain. V was cut by 0 bases and J by 1 base, with 12 bases left in between. The CDR3 sequence is 16 residues long. Germline V lookup: CDR1 LNHDA, CDR2 SQIVND (reference sequence). The CDR3, as DNA: TGTGCCAGTAGTATAGACGCAGGCACCTTCCAAGAGACCCAGTACTTC. It yields the protein CASSIDAGTFQETQYF.

This sequence joins TRBV5-1 and TRBJ2-1, with a tentative D call TRBD1 (6 bases). The CDR3 loop spans 16 amino acids. Germline loops: CDR1 SGHRS, CDR2 YFSETQ. V gave up 4 bases and J gave up 7 bases, with 21 bases separating them. Written as DNA, the CDR3 is TGCGCCAGCAGCCCGGGGCCAGGGGTCACGGGGAATGAGCAGTTCTTC. Amino acid sequence: CASSPGPGVTGNEQFF.

The rearrangement links TRBV28 to TRBJ1-2; 11 bases align to TRBD1. V gave up 3 bases and J gave up 2 bases; unmatched junction bases: 8. The CDR3 is 17 residues long. Germline CDR1 is MDHEN and CDR2 is SYDVKM. In DNA form, the CDR3 reads TGTGCCAGCAGTTTTGCCGGGACAGGGGGGCGGAACTATGGCTACACCTTC. This translates into CASSFAGTGGRNYGYTF.

The J gene is TRBJ1-4, the V gene TRBV5-4, with 10 bases fitting TRBD1. Germline CDR1 reads SGHNT; CDR2 reads YYREEE (reference sequence). Germline trimming cut 1 base from V and 8 bases from J; bases unmatched to any gene: 2. The CDR3 consists of 14 residues. CDR3 nucleotide sequence: TGTGCCAGCAGCTTGACGGGACAGGGGGAAAAACTGTTTTTT. Encoded protein: CASSLTGQGEKLFF.

The genes are TRBV6-6 and TRBJ2-5; D is possibly TRBD2 (6 bases). The V and J ends lost 0 bases and 4 bases respectively, with 9 bases between them. The CDR3 runs to 14 residues. CDR1 MNHNY and CDR2 SVGAGI come from the germline V gene (reference sequence). The DNA of the CDR3 is TGTGCCAGCAGTTACTCTGGCGGGACAGAGACCCAGTACTTC. This translates into CASSYSGGTETQYF.

The chain is built from TRBV7-9 and TRBJ1-4, with D hard to call. CDR1 SEHNR and CDR2 FQNEAQ come from the germline V gene (reference sequence). This CDR3 contains 15 residues. V dropped 5 bases and J dropped 2 bases, with 12 bases sitting between them. CDR3 loop: CASSVGFGTNEKLFF. The CDR3 region has the DNA TGTGCCAGCAGCGTGGGATTCGGCACTAATGAAAAACTGTTTTTT.

The chain combines TRBV5-1 with TRBJ2-7; TRBD2 matches at 13 bases. With 4 bases clipped from V and 0 bases from J, the junction kept 4 bases outside the gene matches. This CDR3 region has 16 residues. CDR1 is SGHRS, CDR2 YFSETQ, per germline. CDR3 protein: CASSPGTSGASYEQYF. The CDR3 nucleotides read TGCGCCAGCAGCCCCGGGACTAGCGGGGCCTCCTACGAGCAGTACTTC.

The chain carries TRBV28 and TRBJ2-7, with 8 bases fitting TRBD1. Per the germline V gene, CDR1 is MDHEN and CDR2 is SYDVKM. The trim removed 7 bases at V and 6 bases at J, leaving 11 bases unmatched. This CDR3 has 14 amino acids. The CDR3 DNA follows: TGTGCCAGCACGACCTTGACAGGGGTCGGCGAGCAGTACTTC. As protein: CASTTLTGVGEQYF.

The chain joins TRBV6-5 to TRBJ2-7; D unclear. Trimming stripped 0 bases from V and 10 bases from J, with 16 bases between. The CDR3 sequence is 14 residues long. The germline V gene has CDR1 MNHEY and CDR2 SVGAGI. DNA of the CDR3: TGTGCCAGCAGTTACTCGCCGTGGTCCCAAGGACAGTACTTC. It specifies CASSYSPWSQGQYF.

This chain joins TRBV29-1 and TRBJ1-2; no reliable D call. V was cut by 0 bases and J by 4 bases, with 9 bases left in between. CDR3 length: 13 amino acids. Germline V CDR1 and CDR2: SQVTM, ANQGSEA. The CDR3 sequence is CSVEDGVGYGYTF. CDR3 DNA sequence: TGCAGCGTTGAAGATGGGGTTGGCTATGGCTACACCTTC.

This chain connects TRBV9 to TRBJ2-1; 9 positions agree with TRBD1. Germline V gene sequence: CDR1 SGDLS, CDR2 YYNGEE. The trim removed 0 bases at V and 8 bases at J, leaving 18 bases unmatched. This CDR3 contains 19 residues. CDR3 loop: CASSVGGRAGQGPGDEQFF. For the CDR3, the DNA is TGTGCCAGCAGCGTAGGAGGAAGGGCGGGACAGGGTCCTGGAGATGAGCAGTTCTTC.

This chain links TRBV10-3 with TRBJ2-7; the D is unclear. Germline V gene lookup returns CDR1 ENHRY and CDR2 SYGVKD. Deletions cut 4 bases from V and 0 bases from J, with 7 bases between. This CDR3 is 13 amino acids long. The CDR3 DNA is TGTGCCATCAGTGGTGCGCCCTCCTACGAGCAGTACTTC. Its translation is CAISGAPSYEQYF.

CDR3 nucleotides: TGTGCCACCAGTAAGGGGTTATTTGAAAAACTGTTTTTT. Translating it yields CATSKGLFEKLFF. The rearrangement uses TRBV15 and TRBJ1-4; TRBD1 is a possible D gene (5 bases). V was trimmed by 6 bases and J by 7 bases, leaving 12 bases between them. This CDR3 has 13 amino acids. Germline CDR1 reads LNHNV; CDR2 reads YYDKDF (reference sequence).

The chain employs TRBV30 and TRBJ1-6; D ambiguous. With 3 bases removed from V and 10 bases from J, the gap between germline ends came to 16 bases. CDR1 is GTSNPN, CDR2 SVGIG, per germline (reference sequence). CDR3 length: 14 amino acids. This CDR3 reads CAWSSGVSGSPLHF. Here the CDR3 DNA reads TGTGCCTGGAGCTCCGGGGTATCTGGATCACCCCTCCACTTT.

The V call is TRBV28, the J call TRBJ2-3; D assignment may be TRBD1 or TRBD2 (6 bases each). Trimming stripped 5 bases from V and 13 bases from J, with 19 bases between. The CDR3 has 13 amino acids. The germline gives CDR1 MDHEN, CDR2 SYDVKM. CDR3 in DNA: TGTGCCAGCAGTCTTAGGGGGGCCGGTTGGGAGTATTTT. Translation gives CASSLRGAGWEYF.